The present entry profiles one T cell receptor (beta chain) with its context. Antigen: not known. The CDR3 contains 14 residues. Germline lookup yields CDR1 ENHRY and CDR2 SYGVKD. Germline trimming cut 11 bases from V and 4 bases from J; bases unmatched to any gene: 7. Blood sampling was done at baseline, cycle 4 day 1, and cycle 7 day 1. This table comes from immunoSEQ multiplex PCR, and its TCRdb copy is limited to in-frame clones, with some not included. The sample lists roughly 52,000 clones; around four fifths were seen once. The data are from a study of OX40 agonist ivuxolimab in advanced cancers. Study-level background: A diagnosis of hepatocellular carcinoma, melanoma, renal cell or head and neck cancer was present in dose-escalation patients.

Broader study findings: Relatively little clonal expansion, among the lowest observed, appeared in partial responders at 0.1-3.0 mg/kg. Expanded clones tended on average to be more numerous among CD8+ T cells than CD4+.

The specimen was CD4+ or CD8+ T cells sorted from blood, collected in a trial of the OX40 agonist ivuxolimab. This sequence originates from an adult with an advanced solid tumor such as melanoma, head and neck, liver or kidney cancer. The chain is built from TRBV10-3 and TRBJ2-2; 10 nucleotides match TRBD2. The CDR3 DNA sequence: TGTGCCTTACAGCGGGAGGGCTTCACCGGGGAGCTGTTTTTT. This encodes CALQREGFTGELFF.